These 23 T cell receptor beta chains share one sample of origin, sequenced in a study of breast tumors, draining lymph nodes, adjacent tissues. Samples came from axillary lymph nodes draining the breast cancer. TCRdb used MiXCR to reprocess the multiplex PCR reads, holding one entry per CDR3 protein. The sample includes about 120,000 distinct CDR3 sequences, just under 20% of them seen just once. What was sequenced was axillary lymph node tissue. Every receptor here comes from a female donor with breast cancer. Some clones in this sample may be carry-over from other donors' samples.

This clonotype was seen at least ten times. The chain uses TRBV20-1 and TRBJ1-2, with 10 bases fitting TRBD1. V was clipped by 5 bases and J by 7 bases; unmatched bases: 7. The CDR3 extends over 13 amino acids. Germline CDR1 and CDR2: DFQATT and SNEGSKA (reference sequence). Written as DNA, the CDR3 is TGCAGTGCTCCCCCGACAGGGGGCCCTGGCTACACCTTC. Translating gives CSAPPTGGPGYTF.

The sample holds a few counts of this clonotype. The V gene is TRBV27, the J gene TRBJ2-6; 9 bases are a match to TRBD2. CDR1 and CDR2 (germline): MNHEY, SMNVEV (reference sequence). The CDR3 has 19 amino acids. J gave up 2 bases and V 0 bases, and 8 bases lay outside the gene matches. The CDR3 spells CASSLSRSGRLAGANVLTF. CDR3 DNA sequence: TGTGCCAGCAGTTTATCGAGGAGCGGGAGGCTAGCTGGGGCCAACGTCCTGACTTTC.

This clonotype was found many times. CDR3 amino acids: CASSQGSGADSPLHF. CDR3 sequence (DNA): TGTGCCAGCAGCCAAGGGTCGGGGGCTGATTCACCCCTCCACTTT. The genes are TRBV3-1 and TRBJ1-6, with D perhaps TRBD1 (6 bases). The CDR3 covers 15 residues. Deletions cut 1 base from V and 8 bases from J, with 12 bases between. Germline V gene lookup returns CDR1 LGHDT and CDR2 YNNKEL (reference sequence). Drawing the rest from reference TRBV3-1 and TRBJ1-6, the complete variable domain is DTAVSQTPKYLVTQMGNDKSIKCEQNLGHDTMYWYKQDSKKFLKIMFSYNNKELIINETVPNRFSPKSPDKAHLNLHINSLELGDSAVYFCASSQGSGADSPLHFGNGTRLTVT.

This clonotype was picked up many times. The chain employs TRBV20-1 and TRBJ2-7; 7 bases fit TRBD1. The J segment lost 2 bases and the V segment lost 0 bases, leaving 7 bases of the junction unmatched. The CDR3 consists of 15 residues. The germline V gene encodes CDR1 DFQATT and CDR2 SNEGSKA (reference sequence). CDR3 nucleotide sequence: TGCAGTGCTAGAGATCGGACCGGGACAGCCTACGAGCAGTACTTC. Protein: CSARDRTGTAYEQYF.

Comment on this clonotype: A read error may explain this, as a much larger clone is one base away. The CDR3 is CARSEAISYEQYF. The DNA of the CDR3 is TGTGCCCGGAGTGAAGCGATCTCCTACGAGCAGTACTTC. This rearrangement joins TRBV30 to TRBJ2-7; no definite D call. CDR3 length equals 13 residues. Germline loops: CDR1 GTSNPN, CDR2 SVGIG (reference sequence).

The chain recombines TRBV6-1 with TRBJ2-2, with D hard to call. V lost 7 bases, J lost 1 base, and 13 bases lay in between. Germline assignment: CDR1 MNHNS and CDR2 SASEGT. CDR3 size: 15 residues. CDR3 sequence: CASTSAVENTGELFF. As DNA, the CDR3 is TGTGCCAGCACAAGCGCGGTTGAGAACACCGGGGAGCTGTTTTTT.

This clonotype came up many times. The chain joins TRBV20-1 to TRBJ2-5; tentatively, D is TRBD2 (7 bases). Trimming left V 5 bases short and J 1 base short, with 11 bases between. The CDR3 is made up of 13 amino acids. Germline CDR1 and CDR2: DFQATT and SNEGSKA (reference sequence). The CDR3 loop is CSASGGPQETQYF. CDR3 DNA: TGCAGTGCTTCGGGGGGCCCCCAAGAGACCCAGTACTTC.

This clonotype was counted many times. The J gene is TRBJ2-7, the V gene TRBV7-8, with a tentative D call TRBD1 (6 bases). In germline, CDR1 is SGHVS, CDR2 FQNEAQ. The CDR3 totals 15 residues. V shed 4 bases and J shed 2 bases, with 15 bases lying between them. The CDR3 protein is CASSSPDRRAYEQYF. CDR3 sequence (DNA): TGTGCCAGCAGCTCGCCCGACAGGAGAGCCTACGAGCAGTACTTC.

The sample holds a few counts of this clonotype. This sequence may be a read error, since a much larger clone differs from it by one base. V usage is TRBV20-1 and J usage is TRBJ2-7, with TRBD1 matching over 10 bases. CDR1 is DFQATT, CDR2 SNEGSKA, per germline (reference sequence). The CDR3 has 15 residues. The junction had 12 bases not matched to a gene; V was cut back by 4 bases and J by 6 bases. CDR3 nucleotides: TGCAGTGCTAAGGACCCCGGGACAGGGGAATGCGAGCAGTACTTC. Translation gives CSAKDPGTGECEQYF.

To note about this clonotype: This clone may be a read error of a much larger clone one base away. As DNA, the CDR3 is TGTGCCAGCAGCCTCGGACAGGGGCCAAGGATGCGTGGAAAACTGTTTTTT. Protein sequence: CASSLGQGPRMRGKLFF. The chain couples TRBV2 to TRBJ1-4; 9 bases are a match to TRBD1. CDR1 and CDR2 from the germline V gene are SNHLY and FYNNEI. This CDR3 comprises 17 residues. Trimming removed 6 bases from V and 10 bases from J; junction bases left unmatched: 18.

This clonotype has ten or more counts. The genes are TRBV3-1 and TRBJ2-7; D is uncertain. Germline CDR1 LGHDT, CDR2 YNNKEL (reference sequence). The CDR3 is 15 amino acids. The germline V and J ends were trimmed by 1 base and 2 bases, with 12 bases remaining between them. CDR3 nucleotide sequence: TGTGCCAGCAGCCAAGCTAGTCTACAGACCTACGAGCAGTACTTC. Protein product: CASSQASLQTYEQYF.

Ten or more counts support this clonotype. Written as DNA, the CDR3 is TGTGCCATCAGTGAGAGGGGAGGGAACGATTCACCCCTCCACTTT. Protein: CAISERGGNDSPLHF. The chain couples TRBV10-3 to TRBJ1-6; tentative D call: TRBD1 (5 bases). The CDR3 runs 15 residues. The V and J ends lost 2 bases and 8 bases respectively, with 13 bases between them. Germline loops: CDR1 ENHRY, CDR2 SYGVKD.

This chain uses TRBV28 with TRBJ1-2; D is unclear. V was clipped by 2 bases and J by 8 bases, with 18 bases between them. There are 15 residues in the CDR3. Per the germline V gene, CDR1 is MDHEN and CDR2 is SYDVKM. In DNA, the CDR3 is TGTGCCAGCAGTTTACACCTCTTCGGCCAGTACGGCTACACCTTC. It yields the protein CASSLHLFGQYGYTF.

This clonotype was counted many times. This chain connects TRBV24-1 to TRBJ2-1; TRBD2 might be the D (6 bases). V was trimmed by 3 bases and J by 3 bases, leaving 17 bases between them. CDR3 size: 17 residues. Germline CDR1 is KGHDR and CDR2 is SFDVKD. CDR3 region: CATSDLGAQGGYNEQFF. CDR3 in DNA: TGTGCCACCAGTGATCTCGGCGCCCAGGGAGGCTACAATGAGCAGTTCTTC.

The chain couples TRBV27 to TRBJ1-5; D possibly corresponds to TRBD1 (5 bases). From germline, CDR1 is MNHEY and CDR2 SMNVEV (reference sequence). This CDR3 spans 20 amino acids. The V and J ends lost 5 bases and 0 bases respectively, with 26 bases between them. The CDR3 nucleotides are TGTGCCAGCAGTGTATTGGCCGGACTCGGGGCCGGGGATAGCAATCAGCCCCAGCATTTT. This gives the protein CASSVLAGLGAGDSNQPQHF.

There are many counts of this clonotype. The chain carries TRBV7-9 and TRBJ2-2; possibly TRBD1 for D (6 bases). Per the germline V gene, CDR1 is SEHNR and CDR2 is FQNEAQ (reference sequence). Trimming stripped 1 base from V and 0 bases from J, with 6 bases between. The CDR3 runs 15 residues. The CDR3 protein is CASSLGQANTGELFF. Here the CDR3 DNA reads TGTGCCAGCAGCTTAGGACAGGCGAACACCGGGGAGCTGTTTTTT.

This clonotype was detected ten times or more. The V call is TRBV24-1, the J call TRBJ2-3; 9 bases match TRBD2. The germline V gene has CDR1 KGHDR and CDR2 SFDVKD. The CDR3 contains 18 residues. V lost 4 bases to trimming and J lost 1 base; unmatched junction nucleotides: 11. CDR3 DNA sequence: TGTGCCACCAGTGACCCCGGGCTAGCGGGACTGGGCACAGATACGCAGTATTTT. Translating it yields CATSDPGLAGLGTDTQYF.

This clonotype was detected many times. J is TRBJ2-3 and V is TRBV6-5; TRBD2 might be the D (6 bases). V lost 7 bases to trimming and J lost 0 bases, with 11 bases between them. CDR1 and CDR2 from the germline V gene are MNHEY and SVGAGI. CDR3 length: 14 residues. The DNA of the CDR3 is TGTGCCAGCAAAAACGGGGGAAGCACAGATACGCAGTATTTT. This translates into CASKNGGSTDTQYF.

The table lists this clonotype with many counts. V usage is TRBV4-2 and J usage is TRBJ2-5, with 7 bases fitting TRBD1. V shed 4 bases and J 2 bases; nucleotides not matched to a gene: 7. The CDR3 length is 15 residues. In germline, CDR1 is LGHNA, CDR2 YNFKEQ. CDR3 amino acids: CASSRGTAQQETQYF. The CDR3 bases are TGTGCCAGCAGCCGAGGGACAGCCCAGCAAGAGACCCAGTACTTC.

This clonotype was counted ten times or more. The CDR3 loop reads CASSESWYGYTF. In DNA form, the CDR3 reads TGTGCCAGCAGTGAAAGTTGGTATGGCTACACCTTC. V gene TRBV6-1 combines with J gene TRBJ1-2, with D uncertain. V was clipped by 2 bases and J by 5 bases, with 6 bases between them. CDR1 and CDR2 (germline): MNHNS, SASEGT. The CDR3 contains 12 residues.

Comment on this clonotype: A much larger clone differs from this one at a single base, so this may be a read error. The CDR3 ends on some other residue instead of the conserved phenylalanine or tryptophan, so this is likely a read error. This chain uses TRBV12-3 or TRBV12-4 with TRBJ2-2, with 8 bases aligning to TRBD2. The CDR3 is 15 residues long. V trimming: 2 bases; J trimming: 4 bases; junction bases outside the gene matches: 3. CDR3 sequence (DNA): TGTGCCAGCAGTTTATACCTAGCGGGCACCGGGGAGCTGTTTTCT. Its translation: CASSLYLAGTGELFS.

Concerning this clonotype itself: A clone one base away is much larger, so this may be a read error. V and J are TRBV5-1 and TRBJ2-5, with D uncertain. Germline V CDR1 and CDR2: SGHRS, YFSETQ. The V and J ends lost 0 bases and 5 bases respectively, with 5 bases between them. This CDR3 is 12 amino acids long. The CDR3 spells CASSLDWETQYF. The CDR3 DNA follows: TGCGCCAGCAGCTTGGACTGGGAGACCCAGTACTTC.

This clonotype has ten or more counts. This chain links TRBV7-2 with TRBJ2-7, with D unclear. The CDR3 covers 15 residues. Germline values: CDR1 SGHTA, CDR2 FQGNSA. V gave up 2 bases and J gave up 1 base, with 12 bases separating them. CDR3 sequence reads: CASSLYYGGSYEQYF. The CDR3 DNA follows: TGTGCCAGCAGCTTATATTACGGCGGATCCTACGAGCAGTACTTC.